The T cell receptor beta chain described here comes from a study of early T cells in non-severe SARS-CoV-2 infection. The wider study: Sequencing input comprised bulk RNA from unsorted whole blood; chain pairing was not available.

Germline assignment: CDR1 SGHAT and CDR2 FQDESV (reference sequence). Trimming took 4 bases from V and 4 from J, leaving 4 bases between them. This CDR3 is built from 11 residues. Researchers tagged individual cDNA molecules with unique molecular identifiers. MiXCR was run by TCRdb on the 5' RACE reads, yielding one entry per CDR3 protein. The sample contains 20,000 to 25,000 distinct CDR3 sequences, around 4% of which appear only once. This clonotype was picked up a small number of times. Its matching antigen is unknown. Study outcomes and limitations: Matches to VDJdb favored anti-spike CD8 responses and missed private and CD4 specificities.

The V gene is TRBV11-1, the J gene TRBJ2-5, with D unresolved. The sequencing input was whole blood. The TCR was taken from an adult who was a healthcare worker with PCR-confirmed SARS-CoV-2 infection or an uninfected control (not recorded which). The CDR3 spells CASSSGETQYF. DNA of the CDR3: TGTGCCAGCAGCTCCGGAGAGACCCAGTACTTC.